The 9 T cell receptor beta chains in this list originate from one sample, sequenced in a study of CD8+ T cells in alopecia areata. Sorting of CD4+ cells into CD25+CD127- cells (for about 5 patients) was performed. Extraction of RNA preceded its reverse transcription into cDNA, which served as the sequencing template. This table comes from immunoSEQ multiplex PCR, and its TCRdb copy is limited to in-frame clones, with some not included. The profile shows just over 20,000 clones, approximately 60% of them singletons. What was sequenced was CD4+ Tregs sorted from blood. The source of these receptors is a human donor with alopecia areata.

The sample holds a few counts of this clone. The chain joins TRBV29-1 to TRBJ2-1, with no clear D. The length of the CDR3 is 12 residues. Germline V gene lookup returns CDR1 SQVTM and CDR2 ANQGSEA. V gave up 4 bases and J gave up 8 bases, with 12 bases separating them. The CDR3 DNA reads TGCAGCGTTGTTCCGGTCATGGATGAGCAGTTCTTC. It encodes CSVVPVMDEQFF.

V gene TRBV11-3 combines with J gene TRBJ1-2, with D uncertain. This CDR3 spans 15 amino acids. With 5 bases removed from V and 5 bases from J, the gap between germline ends came to 18 bases. Germline CDR1 reads SGHNT; CDR2 reads YENEEA. In nucleotides, the CDR3 is TGTGCCAGCAGCAACCGCTGGGGTGAAGGGTATGGCTACACCTTC. This sequence encodes CASSNRWGEGYGYTF.

This chain joins TRBV6-6 and TRBJ2-4, with TRBD1 matching 7 bases. This CDR3 is built from 13 residues. J gave up 8 bases and V 2 bases, and 3 bases lay outside the gene matches. CDR1 MNHNY and CDR2 SVGAGI come from the germline V gene (reference sequence). The chain's CDR3 is CASSYRDRDIQYF. The CDR3, as DNA: TGTGCCAGCAGTTACCGTGACAGGGACATTCAGTACTTC.

The chain recombines TRBV29-1 with TRBJ2-5; 10 positions agree with TRBD2. CDR1 SQVTM and CDR2 ANQGSEA come from the germline V gene. The CDR3 is 16 amino acids. After removal of 4 bases from V and 4 bases from J, the junction contained 12 bases not matched to a gene. Here the CDR3 reads CSVVHGAGGPGETQYF. The CDR3 DNA sequence: TGCAGCGTTGTTCATGGAGCGGGAGGGCCGGGAGAGACCCAGTACTTC.

This chain uses TRBV7-2 with TRBJ2-7, with 10 bases lining up with TRBD1. Germline V lookup: CDR1 SGHTA, CDR2 FQGNSA. The CDR3 loop spans 15 amino acids. V was pared by 7 bases and J by 6 bases, with 12 bases of the junction left unmatched. This CDR3 is CASTLGGTGAIEQYF. In DNA, the CDR3 is TGTGCCAGCACTTTAGGGGGGACAGGGGCGATCGAGCAGTACTTC.

This clone was found a few times. This chain joins TRBV5-1 and TRBJ1-6; D is ambiguous. The CDR3 loop spans 15 amino acids. Deletions cut 4 bases from V and 5 bases from J, with 13 bases between. Germline V gene data show CDR1 as SGHRS and CDR2 as YFSETQ. CDR3: CASSPPAGDNSPLHF. In DNA, the CDR3 is TGCGCCAGCAGCCCCCCTGCGGGAGATAATTCACCCCTCCACTTT.

V and J are TRBV5-4 and TRBJ2-7; 14 bases match TRBD2. The CDR3 contains 19 residues. Trimming removed 4 bases from V and 0 bases from J; junction bases left unmatched: 12. Germline V gene lookup returns CDR1 SGHNT and CDR2 YYREEE (reference sequence). CDR3 in amino acids: CASSKSVPGLAGASYEQYF. The DNA of the CDR3 is TGTGCCAGCAGCAAATCGGTCCCGGGACTAGCGGGAGCCTCCTACGAGCAGTACTTC.

The chain employs TRBV11-3 and TRBJ2-5, with 8 nucleotides matching TRBD2. CDR1 SGHNT and CDR2 YENEEA come from the germline V gene. V lost 2 bases, J lost 4 bases, and 3 bases stayed unmatched. The CDR3 is made up of 14 amino acids. CDR3 in amino acids: CASSLRLAGETQYF. The CDR3 DNA reads as TGTGCCAGCAGCTTAAGGCTAGCGGGAGAGACCCAGTACTTC.

This clone was recorded once. The chain joins TRBV5-1 to TRBJ2-1; TRBD2 agrees at 7 bases. V lost 4 bases to trimming and J lost 3 bases; unmatched junction nucleotides: 13. The V gene's germline CDR1 is SGHRS and CDR2 YFSETQ. This CDR3 has 17 amino acids. Here the CDR3 reads CASSRLSGLKYYNEQFF. The CDR3 DNA is TGCGCCAGCAGCCGCCTCTCGGGACTAAAGTACTACAATGAGCAGTTCTTC.